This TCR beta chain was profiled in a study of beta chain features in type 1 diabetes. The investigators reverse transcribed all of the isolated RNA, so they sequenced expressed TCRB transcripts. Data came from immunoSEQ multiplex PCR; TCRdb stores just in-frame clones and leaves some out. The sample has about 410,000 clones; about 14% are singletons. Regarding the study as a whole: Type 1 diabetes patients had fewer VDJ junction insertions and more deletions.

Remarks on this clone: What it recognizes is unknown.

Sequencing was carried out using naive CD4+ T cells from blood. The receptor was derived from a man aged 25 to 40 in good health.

CDR3 nucleotide sequence: TGTGCCAGCAGCCCCCGTCCAGCTAACTATGGCTACACCTTC. It translates to CASSPRPANYGYTF. The chain is built from TRBV28 and TRBJ1-2; D unclear. This CDR3 contains 14 residues. Trimming removed 6 bases at V and 0 bases at J, with 11 bases between. Looked up from germline, CDR1 is MDHEN and CDR2 is SYDVKM.